The 9 T cell receptor beta chains listed next were all sequenced from one sample in a study of T cells after yellow fever vaccination. TCRdb reprocessed the 5' RACE reads with MiXCR, giving one entry per CDR3 protein. Seen here are approximately 510,000 distinct CDR3 sequences, roughly 22% observed once, and the top ten hold about 15%. The sequencing here drew on PBMCs, taken roughly 20 days after the first yellow fever vaccination. The receptors originated from a man between 18 and 35 years old who received the YFV17D yellow fever vaccine.

About this clonotype itself: The germline gene is not matched at one end of the junction; a read error may be the cause. Here the CDR3 DNA reads TGTGCCAGCAGTTTGAGGACAGTCCAAGGGACCCAGTACTTC. Translating it yields CASSLRTVQGTQYF. This chain uses TRBV12-3 or TRBV12-4 with TRBJ2-5; weak D call: TRBD1 (6 bases). The CDR3 extends over 14 amino acids.

This clonotype was picked up a small number of times. The V call is TRBV5-6, the J call TRBJ1-2; D gene uncertain. Germline loops: CDR1 SGHDT, CDR2 YYEEEE. V dropped 4 bases and J dropped 7 bases, with 17 bases sitting between them. This CDR3 has 14 residues. The CDR3 DNA is TGTGCCAGCAGCGGCGTCGAGGGCTTCGGTGGCTACACCTTC. Amino acid sequence: CASSGVEGFGGYTF.

As DNA, the CDR3 is TGTGCCAGCAGCCTTGGGTGGGTCCCAGATTCACCCCTCCACTTT. It yields the protein CASSLGWVPDSPLHF. V usage is TRBV3-1 and J usage is TRBJ1-6; D is unclear. The CDR3 spans 15 residues. Trimming took 4 bases from V and 8 from J, leaving 15 bases between them. The germline CDR1 and CDR2 sequences are LGHDT and YNNKEL (reference sequence).

This clonotype has more than one count but fewer than ten. CDR3 sequence: CASSHQGTHDNYGYTF. The CDR3 DNA is TGTGCCAGCAGCCACCAAGGGACACATGACAACTATGGCTACACCTTC. This sequence joins TRBV3-1 and TRBJ1-2; tentative D call: TRBD1 (6 bases). Germline V gives CDR1 LGHDT, CDR2 YNNKEL (reference sequence). The germline V and J ends were trimmed by 3 bases and 2 bases, with 16 bases remaining between them. The CDR3 has 16 residues.

The chain is built from TRBV20-1 and TRBJ1-2, with TRBD1 as a possible D gene (5 bases). The CDR3 covers 14 residues. The V end lost 3 bases, the J end lost 3 bases, and 14 bases lay between the germline ends. The V gene's germline CDR1 is DFQATT and CDR2 SNEGSKA (reference sequence). CDR3 loop: CSASNLGGDYGYTF. DNA of the CDR3: TGCAGTGCTAGTAACCTGGGGGGAGACTATGGCTACACCTTC.

The chain carries TRBV11-2 and TRBJ2-1; 9 bases map to TRBD1. The junction had 7 bases not matched to a gene; V was cut back by 1 base and J by 0 bases. Germline CDR1 reads SGHAT; CDR2 reads FQNNGV. The CDR3 totals 18 residues. In nucleotides, the CDR3 is TGTGCCAGCAGCTTAGGGGGAACAGGGGGCCCCTCCTACAATGAGCAGTTCTTC. Translated, it gives CASSLGGTGGPSYNEQFF.

This clonotype came up a few times. The chain has TRBV7-3 and TRBJ2-7; possible D gene TRBD1, 6 bases. This CDR3 has 14 residues. V shed 6 bases and J shed 3 bases, with 15 bases lying between them. Germline V gives CDR1 SGHTA, CDR2 FQGTGA. The CDR3, as DNA: TGTGCCAGCAGGGGACACCTTAACTACTACGAGCAGTACGTC. It specifies CASRGHLNYYEQYV.

This clonotype appeared a few times. This rearrangement joins TRBV5-1 to TRBJ2-5, with D uncertain. Germline loops: CDR1 SGHRS, CDR2 YFSETQ. The CDR3 totals 16 residues. Trimming took 10 bases from V and 1 from J, leaving 23 bases between them. The chain's CDR3 is CACYTIPGTTQETQYF. The CDR3, as DNA: TGCGCCTGCTACACGATCCCCGGTACCACCCAAGAGACCCAGTACTTC.

The chain has TRBV4-2 and TRBJ1-2, with a weak D call TRBD1 (6 bases). V shed 1 base and J shed 8 bases, with 8 bases lying between them. The CDR3 length is 12 residues. Germline assignment: CDR1 LGHNA and CDR2 YNFKEQ. This CDR3 is CASSQVQGGYTF. The DNA of the CDR3 is TGTGCCAGCAGCCAAGTACAGGGAGGCTACACCTTC.